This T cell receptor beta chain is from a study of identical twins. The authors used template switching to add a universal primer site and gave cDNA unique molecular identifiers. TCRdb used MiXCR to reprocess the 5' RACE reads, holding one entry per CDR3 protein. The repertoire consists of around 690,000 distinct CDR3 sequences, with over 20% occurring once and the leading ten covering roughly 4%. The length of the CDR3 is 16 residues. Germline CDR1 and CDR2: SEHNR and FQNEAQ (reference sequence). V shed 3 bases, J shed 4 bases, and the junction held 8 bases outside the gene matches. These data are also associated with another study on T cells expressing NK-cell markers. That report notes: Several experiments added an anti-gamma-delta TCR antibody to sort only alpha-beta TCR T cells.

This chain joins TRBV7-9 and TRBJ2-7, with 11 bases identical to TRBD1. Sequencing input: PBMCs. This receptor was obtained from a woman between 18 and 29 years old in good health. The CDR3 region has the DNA TGTGCCAGCAGCTTGTCCGGACAGGGGGCAGGTTACGAGCAGTACTTC. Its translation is CASSLSGQGAGYEQYF.